Each of the 19 T cell receptor beta chains below was sequenced from the same sample in a study of blood T cell repertoires in COVID-19. TCRdb keeps only in-frame clones here, not all; method: immunoSEQ multiplex PCR. The table has approximately 120,000 clones, approximately 68% seen once; the top ten hold over 2%. The sample consisted of peripheral blood. These receptors were taken from a woman aged 70-85 years with acute or convalescent COVID-19.

V and J are TRBV12-3 or TRBV12-4 and TRBJ2-2; no reliable D call. The V and J ends lost 6 bases and 5 bases respectively, with 7 bases between them. CDR3 length equals 12 residues. The DNA of the CDR3 is TGTGCCAGCAGCAACAGAACCGGGGAGCTGTTTTTT. Translated: CASSNRTGELFF.

This chain links TRBV11-2 with TRBJ2-3; 10 nucleotides match TRBD2. Germline trimming cut 2 bases from V and 8 bases from J; bases unmatched to any gene: 13. The germline gives CDR1 SGHAT, CDR2 FQNNGV. The CDR3 is 17 amino acids. CDR3: CASSLPPGSGGARTQYF. The DNA of the CDR3 is TGTGCCAGCAGCTTACCTCCAGGGAGCGGGGGGGCCCGTACGCAGTATTTT.

V usage is TRBV6-5 and J usage is TRBJ2-2; possible D gene TRBD1, 5 bases. V lost 6 bases and J 1 base, leaving 9 bases between the germline ends. The CDR3 runs to 14 residues. From germline, CDR1 is MNHEY and CDR2 SVGAGI. CDR3 DNA: TGTGCCAGCAGCGACGGACAGAACACCGGGGAGCTGTTTTTT. Its protein is CASSDGQNTGELFF.

A few counts support this clone. This sequence joins TRBV7-9 and TRBJ2-7; TRBD1 matches 8 bases. The V gene's germline CDR1 is SEHNR and CDR2 FQNEAQ (reference sequence). Trimming took 0 bases from V and 6 from J; bases not matched to a gene: 1. There are 13 residues in the CDR3. The CDR3 sequence: CASSLAQGAEQYF. The CDR3 nucleotides are TGTGCCAGCAGCTTAGCCCAGGGGGCCGAGCAGTACTTC.

This chain uses TRBV6-2 or TRBV6-3 with TRBJ2-3; 15 bases match TRBD2. Germline V gene sequence: CDR1 MNHEY, CDR2 SVGEGT. CDR3 length: 18 amino acids. V lost 2 bases to trimming and J lost 2 bases; unmatched junction nucleotides: 5. This CDR3 is CASSYPGLAGGFTDTQYF. In DNA form, the CDR3 reads TGTGCCAGCAGTTACCCCGGACTAGCGGGAGGGTTCACAGATACGCAGTATTTT.

The genes are TRBV6-6 and TRBJ2-7; D not resolved. Germline values: CDR1 MNHNY, CDR2 SVGAGI (reference sequence). The CDR3 totals 14 residues. V lost 5 bases to trimming and J lost 2 bases, with 13 bases between them. The CDR3 nucleotides are TGTGCCAGCAGTGGGCCTGGTCAGCCCTACGAGCAGTACTTC. Encoded protein: CASSGPGQPYEQYF.

In DNA form, the CDR3 reads TGTGCCACCAGGACGACAGGGCGGTGGGGCACTGAAGCTTTCTTT. Amino acids: CATRTTGRWGTEAFF. The chain couples TRBV15 to TRBJ1-1, with 7 bases fitting TRBD1. Germline V lookup: CDR1 LNHNV, CDR2 YYDKDF (reference sequence). CDR3 length: 15 amino acids. The V and J ends lost 6 bases and 4 bases, in that order; junction bases with no gene match: 11.

The chain joins TRBV29-1 to TRBJ2-1; TRBD2 matches at 10 bases. V gave up 4 bases and J gave up 16 bases; unmatched junction bases: 4. The germline CDR1 and CDR2 sequences are SQVTM and ANQGSEA. The CDR3 loop spans 10 amino acids. Written as DNA, the CDR3 is TGCAGCGTTGCTACTAGCGGGGTATTCTTC. Translated: CSVATSGVFF.

The V call is TRBV19, the J call TRBJ1-1; D might be TRBD1 (5 bases). V gave up 6 bases and J gave up 1 base, with 12 bases separating them. Looked up from germline, CDR1 is LNHDA and CDR2 is SQIVND (reference sequence). CDR3 length: 14 amino acids. The DNA for the CDR3 is TGTGCCAGTAGAAAAGAGACAGAGAACACTGAAGCTTTCTTT. This sequence encodes CASRKETENTEAFF.

J is TRBJ2-3 and V is TRBV11-2; D is possibly TRBD1 (6 bases). The CDR3 consists of 15 residues. Trimming stripped 0 bases from V and 2 bases from J, with 9 bases between. CDR1 is SGHAT, CDR2 FQNNGV, per germline. DNA of the CDR3: TGTGCCAGCAGCTTAGATGGGGGCCCCACAGATACGCAGTATTTT. It is translated as CASSLDGGPTDTQYF.

J is TRBJ2-5 and V is TRBV6-5, with D perhaps matching TRBD1 (5 bases). Germline V CDR1 and CDR2: MNHEY, SVGAGI. This CDR3 comprises 15 residues. V shed 2 bases and J shed 3 bases, with 13 bases lying between them. The CDR3 sequence: CASSYVGVREETQYF. In DNA, the CDR3 is TGTGCCAGCAGTTACGTAGGGGTACGGGAAGAGACCCAGTACTTC.

The rearrangement links TRBV5-4 to TRBJ1-2, with 12 bases that match TRBD1. The V and J ends lost 5 bases and 7 bases, in that order; junction bases with no gene match: 6. CDR3 size: 14 residues. Per the germline V gene, CDR1 is SGHNT and CDR2 is YYREEE (reference sequence). The CDR3 DNA is TGTGCCAGCAGTTGGGACAGGGGGCAGAGTGGCTACACCTTC. This gives the protein CASSWDRGQSGYTF.

This clone was seen a few times. The chain's CDR3 is CASSLDWTASGNTIYF. In DNA, the CDR3 is TGTGCCAGCAGCTTAGATTGGACAGCCTCTGGAAACACCATATATTTT. This chain links TRBV7-2 with TRBJ1-3, with D possibly matching TRBD1 (6 bases). The V end was cut by 1 base, the J end by 0 bases, with 10 bases between. Germline V gene sequence: CDR1 SGHTA, CDR2 FQGNSA. The CDR3 spans 16 residues.

Only a few counts were recorded for this clone. The J gene is TRBJ2-1, the V gene TRBV14, with 11 bases matching TRBD1. CDR3 size: 15 residues. Germline trimming cut 1 base from V and 6 bases from J; bases unmatched to any gene: 2. Germline V CDR1 and CDR2: SGHDN, FVKESK. DNA of the CDR3: TGTGCCAGCAGCCAAGTCGGGACAGGGGGCAATGAGCAGTTCTTC. Its protein product is CASSQVGTGGNEQFF.

The rearrangement joins TRBV6-5 to TRBJ2-3, with 7 bases matching TRBD1. Looked up from germline, CDR1 is MNHEY and CDR2 is SVGAGI. The CDR3 covers 15 residues. The V gene end was trimmed by 7 bases and the J gene end by 0 bases; junction bases not matched to a gene: 7. The CDR3 spells CASTFQGVSTDTQYF. DNA for the CDR3: TGTGCCAGCACCTTTCAGGGGGTTAGCACAGATACGCAGTATTTT.

The chain employs TRBV19 and TRBJ1-6; 9 nucleotides line up with TRBD1. The CDR3 runs to 15 residues. CDR1 and CDR2 (germline): LNHDA, SQIVND (reference sequence). V was clipped by 2 bases and J by 7 bases; unmatched bases: 3. Here the CDR3 reads CASSIRGTGNSPLHF. CDR3 coding DNA: TGTGCCAGTAGTATACGGGGGACAGGGAATTCACCCCTCCACTTT.

The genes are TRBV4-1 and TRBJ2-3; 9 bases line up with TRBD2. The CDR3 runs to 17 residues. Germline lookup yields CDR1 MGHRA and CDR2 YSYEKL. V lost 0 bases to trimming and J lost 6 bases; unmatched junction nucleotides: 10. The CDR3 region is CASSQERAGGRWDTQYF. CDR3 sequence (DNA): TGCGCCAGCAGCCAAGAACGTGCGGGAGGGCGTTGGGATACGCAGTATTTT.

This clone appeared a few times. This chain joins TRBV6-5 and TRBJ2-5; tentatively, D is TRBD1 (6 bases). Germline V gene lookup returns CDR1 MNHEY and CDR2 SVGAGI. The CDR3 covers 14 residues. V was clipped by 5 bases and J by 7 bases, with 17 bases between them. The CDR3, as DNA: TGTGCCAGCAGTAACCAGGGGTTTTCGGGGACCCAGTACTTC. Residues: CASSNQGFSGTQYF.

The chain employs TRBV7-2 and TRBJ1-1, with D hard to call. Germline assignment: CDR1 SGHTA and CDR2 FQGNSA. Trimming pared 0 bases from V and 1 base from J, leaving 9 bases between. The CDR3 is 15 residues long. The CDR3 reads CASSLAPQPNTEAFF. CDR3 DNA sequence: TGTGCCAGCAGCTTAGCGCCACAACCGAACACTGAAGCTTTCTTT.